This T cell receptor (beta chain) was captured in a study of shared clonotypes between healthy human individuals. General study points: The genetic and exposure-history diversity represented was limited by few donors.

CD45RO+ cells and CCR7-negative CD45RA+ TemRA cells were combined as CD8 memory. This clone was recorded once. Its antigen is undetermined. The sorted-subset replicate PCRs were given about 210 ng DNA, which is 30,000 to 35,000 T cell genomes. TCRdb keeps only in-frame clones here, not all; method: immunoSEQ multiplex PCR. The table has 650,000 to 700,000 clones, roughly 88% seen once; the top ten hold 34%. The CDR3 runs 20 residues. V was clipped by 1 base and J by 2 bases; unmatched bases: 12. The germline gives CDR1 ENHRY, CDR2 SYGVKD. The source material was memory CD8+ T cells from PBMCs. Noted subset: CD45RO+ cells pooled with CCR7-negative TemRA cells. The chain uses TRBV10-3 and TRBJ1-3, with 12 nucleotides matching TRBD1. This TCR derives from a young man in good health. Some clones in this sample may be carry-over from other donors' samples. The CDR3 DNA is TGTGCCATCAGTGAGTGGTCGGGACAGGGGGCTAACGTGGCTGGAAACACCATATATTTT. Translated, it gives CAISEWSGQGANVAGNTIYF.